This TCR beta chain comes out of a study of cytomegalovirus exposure and HLA in healthy donors. Turning to the study itself: Among 150 million to 200 million T cells, an earlier analysis found 95 million to 140 million unique TCR beta sequences.

60 Vbeta and 13 Jbeta primers were used in PCR. Sequencing was performed with immunoSEQ multiplex PCR; in TCRdb, only in-frame clones are kept and a portion is missing. There are around 130,000 clones in the sample; 55% to 75% occur only once, and around 1.6% lies in the top ten. Study conclusions and caveats: Later on, an analysis showed TCR association rates differing by HLA locus, with DRB1 the most and HLA-C the fewest. CMV serostatus was the only recorded immune exposure for donors. Cytomegalovirus association was listed for 150 to 200 TCR beta chains.

The germline gives CDR1 SGHAT, CDR2 FQNNGV. CDR3 size: 14 residues. V was pared by 6 bases and J by 2 bases, with 13 bases between. In regard to this clone: Its matching antigen is unknown.

The genes are TRBV11-2 and TRBJ2-5; perhaps TRBD2 as D (6 bases). The TCR was taken from a man aged 25 to 40 in good health and CMV-seropositive. The sequenced sample was PBMCs. The CDR3 region has the DNA TGTGCCAGCAGGCGGGACCGCTGGCAAGAGACCCAGTACTTC. Its protein product is CASRRDRWQETQYF. Together with reference TRBV11-2 and TRBJ2-5, the CDR3 gives the full variable domain: EAGVAQSPRYKIIEKRQSVAFWCNPISGHATLYWYQQILGQGPKLLIQFQNNGVVDDSQLPKDRFSAERLKGVDSTLKIQPAKLEDSAVYLCASRRDRWQETQYFGPGTRLLVL.